Included here is one T cell receptor beta chain sequence, with context. Its antigen is not known. This specimen comes from a study of blood T cells in healthy people across ages. The study, taken as a whole, reports: The study regarded diversity estimates from one million T cells as underestimates. Changes seen in expanded clonotypes were possibly confounded by donor CMV status left unknown.

CDR3 size: 14 residues. Looked up from germline, CDR1 is LGHNA and CDR2 is YSLEER. Every participating donor contributed 7.5 to 10 milliliters of peripheral blood through a draw. The use of a sample-barcoded 5' primer and a J-beta primer mix characterized a second PCR of roughly 6 to 11 cycles. TCRdb reanalysed the 5' RACE reads using MiXCR and keeps one entry per CDR3 protein. The table lists about 670,000 distinct CDR3 sequences, around 41% of them singletons. The clonotype comes from a man older than 75 in good health. The genes are TRBV4-3 and TRBJ2-4, with D maybe TRBD2 (6 bases). The J call may be wrong; the DNA end is better matched by TRBJ2-7. Sequencing was done on a sample of blood. The CDR3 sequence: CASSQERGHYEQYF. The CDR3 nucleotides are TGCGCCAGCAGCCAAGAGCGGGGTCACTACGAGCAGTACTTC.